This T cell receptor beta chain was identified in a study of cytomegalovirus exposure and HLA in healthy donors. Study context: An early release of data contained 75 million to 90 million unique TCRs, which came from HLA-typed donors.

Primers: 60 Vbeta forward and 13 Jbeta reverse. The method was immunoSEQ multiplex PCR; TCRdb's version includes in-frame clones alone and lacks a portion of them. The table includes 140,000 or so clones, approximately 80% detected once. There are 15 residues in the CDR3. Per the germline V gene, CDR1 is SGHRS and CDR2 is YFSETQ. Deletions cut 0 bases from V and 8 bases from J, with 17 bases between. On this clone itself: Its antigen is still unknown.

Study findings and constraints: Solely CMV serostatus was available to characterize immune exposure. A few of the chains that were CMV-associated were confirmed in vitro to be specific for CMV antigens. As was reported, the HLA-A and HLA-B alleles of most subjects were accurately predicted from TCR beta sequences.

Sequenced: PBMCs. This sequence originates from a woman in her late teens or twenties in good health and CMV-seropositive. The V call is TRBV5-1, the J call TRBJ1-2, with unresolved D. CDR3 sequence: CASSLEAASGGGYTF. The DNA for the CDR3 is TGCGCCAGCAGCTTGGAGGCCGCATCGGGAGGGGGCTACACCTTC.